The 10 T cell receptor beta chains presented below share a single source sample, sequenced in a study of cytomegalovirus exposure and HLA in healthy donors. It was with 60 Vbeta and 13 Jbeta primers that the PCR ran. This table comes from immunoSEQ multiplex PCR, and its TCRdb copy is limited to in-frame clones, with some not included. This table has about 170,000 clones, roughly 88% appearing once. What was sequenced was PBMCs. The receptors here all came from a boy between 2 and 10 years old in good health and CMV-seronegative.

This clone came up once. DNA for the CDR3: TGTGCCAGCAGTGACCCCCGGGCGGCTAGCGGGAGGGCCGGGGCGCAGTTCTTC. Protein sequence: CASSDPRAASGRAGAQFF. The chain has TRBV25-1 and TRBJ2-1; 12 bases are a match to TRBD2. The germline gives CDR1 MGHDK, CDR2 SYGVNS. The V gene end was trimmed by 3 bases and the J gene end by 12 bases; junction bases not matched to a gene: 18. The CDR3 consists of 18 residues.

This clone was recorded a few times. This sequence joins TRBV10-3 and TRBJ2-7; 7 positions agree with TRBD2. CDR1 and CDR2 from the germline V gene are ENHRY and SYGVKD. The CDR3 length is 13 residues. V lost 6 bases and J lost 7; bases outside the gene matches: 9. CDR3 protein: CAIRGLVEGEQYF. CDR3 in DNA: TGTGCCATCAGAGGACTAGTTGAAGGTGAGCAGTACTTC.

The J gene is TRBJ1-1, the V gene TRBV27, with 9 bases aligning to TRBD1. Germline V gene sequence: CDR1 MNHEY, CDR2 SMNVEV (reference sequence). V was clipped by 5 bases and J by 0 bases; unmatched bases: 4. The CDR3 is 15 amino acids. The CDR3 here is CASSPRDRVNTEAFF. The DNA of the CDR3 is TGTGCCAGCAGTCCAAGGGACAGGGTGAACACTGAAGCTTTCTTT.

The chain couples TRBV7-9 to TRBJ2-3, with D hard to call. The CDR3 extends over 12 amino acids. The V end lost 6 bases, the J end lost 5 bases, and 9 bases lay between the germline ends. Germline CDR1 is SEHNR and CDR2 is FQNEAQ (reference sequence). The CDR3 sequence: CASRPQRDTQYF. DNA for the CDR3: TGTGCCAGCAGACCCCAGCGAGATACGCAGTATTTT.

This clone has a single count. The V and J genes are TRBV7-2 and TRBJ1-1; 10 positions agree with TRBD1. Germline V gene data show CDR1 as SGHTA and CDR2 as FQGNSA. V was clipped by 4 bases and J by 7 bases; unmatched bases: 6. The CDR3 extends over 14 amino acids. Here the CDR3 DNA reads TGTGCCAGCAGCTCGACAGGGGGCGCGGATGAAGCTTTCTTT. This encodes CASSSTGGADEAFF.

The chain joins TRBV30 to TRBJ1-2; TRBD1 matches 8 bases. The trim removed 4 bases at V and 8 bases at J, leaving 6 bases unmatched. The germline V gene encodes CDR1 GTSNPN and CDR2 SVGIG (reference sequence). This CDR3 has 12 amino acids. CDR3 amino acids: CAWNGQGWGYTF. The CDR3 coding sequence is TGTGCCTGGAACGGACAGGGCTGGGGCTACACCTTC.

The chain's CDR3 is CASTTSHPLRAPNTGELFF. The CDR3 region has the DNA TGTGCCAGCACCACCTCCCACCCCTTACGAGCCCCGAACACCGGGGAGCTGTTTTTT. The chain is built from TRBV5-5 and TRBJ2-2, with D hard to call. CDR3 length: 19 residues. In germline, CDR1 is SGHKS, CDR2 YYEKEE (reference sequence). V was clipped by 6 bases and J by 0 bases, with 24 bases between them.

The chain uses TRBV6-5 and TRBJ2-5, with a possible D match to TRBD1 (5 bases). The germline V gene has CDR1 MNHEY and CDR2 SVGAGI. This CDR3 spans 13 amino acids. V lost 5 bases, J lost 2 bases, and 9 bases lay in between. CDR3 amino acids: CASSPDSQETQYF. CDR3 nucleotide sequence: TGTGCCAGCAGTCCTGACAGTCAAGAGACCCAGTACTTC.

This clone was seen a single time. The chain carries TRBV25-1 and TRBJ1-3; TRBD1 might be the D (6 bases). Germline CDR1 and CDR2: MGHDK and SYGVNS. V lost 6 bases to trimming and J lost 2 bases, with 11 bases between them. CDR3 length: 14 residues. As DNA, the CDR3 is TGTGCCAGCAGGGAAACAGGGACTGGAAACACCATATATTTT. Its protein is CASRETGTGNTIYF. The full variable domain, in which reference TRBV25-1 and TRBJ1-3 provide the parts outside the CDR3, is EADIYQTPRYLVIGTGKKITLECSQTMGHDKMYWYQQDPGMELHLIHYSYGVNSTEKGDLSSESTVSRIRTEHFPLTLESARPSHTSQYLCASRETGTGNTIYFGEGSWLTVV.

A remark on this clone: Since no conserved phenylalanine or tryptophan closes the CDR3, a read error is the likely cause. V is TRBV15 and J is TRBJ1-6, with D possibly TRBD1 on 6 matching bases. Per the germline V gene, CDR1 is LNHNV and CDR2 is YYDKDF (reference sequence). This CDR3 region has 15 residues. Between the trimmed V and J ends, which lost 0 bases and 8 bases, there was a span of 11 bases. In DNA, the CDR3 is TGTGCCACCAGCAGAGAATCACAGGGATATTCACCCCTCCACCTT. Residues: CATSRESQGYSPLHL.